This entry lists 30 T cell receptor beta chains sequenced from one sample in a study of blood T cell repertoires in COVID-19. Sequenced by immunoSEQ multiplex PCR; TCRdb stores in-frame clones only, minus some. The sample holds around 180,000 clones, approximately 87% seen once. Sequencing used peripheral blood. The receptor set was obtained from a person aged 65-85 years with COVID-19, enrolled during active disease.

The CDR3 protein is CASSYSLAGVRYEQYF. The CDR3 coding sequence is TGTGCCAGCAGTTACTCTCTAGCGGGAGTTAGGTACGAGCAGTACTTC. The chain combines TRBV6-5 with TRBJ2-7, with 10 bases matching TRBD2. Trimming at V came to 0 bases and at J to 4 bases, leaving 6 bases not matched to a gene. The CDR3 totals 16 residues. Germline V gives CDR1 MNHEY, CDR2 SVGAGI.

The V gene is TRBV11-2, the J gene TRBJ1-2; D is unclear. The CDR3 runs to 13 residues. Germline assignment: CDR1 SGHAT and CDR2 FQNNGV. Deletions cut 1 base from V and 7 bases from J, with 10 bases between. The chain's CDR3 is CASSLGATGGYTF. The CDR3 nucleotides are TGTGCCAGCAGCTTAGGAGCGACTGGTGGCTACACCTTC.

This clone came up a few times. The chain recombines TRBV5-1 with TRBJ2-7; D is ambiguous. The CDR3 spans 16 residues. The V gene's germline CDR1 is SGHRS and CDR2 YFSETQ. Trimming removed 0 bases at V and 0 bases at J, with 13 bases between. CDR3 DNA sequence: TGCGCCAGCAGCTTGGATAGACAAATGAGCTCCTACGAGCAGTACTTC. It codes for CASSLDRQMSSYEQYF.

CDR3 DNA: TGTGCCAGCAGCTTAGCGAGTGGGCAAGCCAACTATGGCTACACCTTC. This encodes CASSLASGQANYGYTF. The chain carries TRBV7-2 and TRBJ1-2; no clear D. V lost 0 bases and J lost 2, with 13 bases in between. The CDR3 spans 16 residues. Germline loops: CDR1 SGHTA, CDR2 FQGNSA.

CDR3 sequence (DNA): TGTGCCAGCAGTACCGGACAGGGGGCTGCCTATGGCTACACCTTC. As protein: CASSTGQGAAYGYTF. This rearrangement joins TRBV28 to TRBJ1-2, with TRBD1 matching 11 bases. The trim removed 5 bases at V and 4 bases at J, leaving 6 bases unmatched. The germline V gene has CDR1 MDHEN and CDR2 SYDVKM. CDR3 length: 15 residues.

V usage is TRBV11-2 and J usage is TRBJ2-2, with a tentative D call TRBD2 (6 bases). Trimming shortened V by 5 bases and J by 5 bases, and 21 bases separated the two germline ends. The CDR3 is made up of 17 amino acids. CDR1 and CDR2 (germline): SGHAT, FQNNGV. The CDR3 region has the DNA TGTGCCAGCAGCCCTTGGGGGGACGGGAGAGGGACCGGGGAGCTGTTTTTT. Residues: CASSPWGDGRGTGELFF.

The rearrangement uses TRBV11-3 and TRBJ2-2, with D perhaps matching TRBD1 (7 bases). The germline gives CDR1 SGHNT, CDR2 YENEEA. The CDR3 consists of 17 residues. V was cut by 5 bases and J by 4 bases, with 20 bases left in between. The CDR3 protein is CASSPHGGGKPTGELFF. Written as DNA, the CDR3 is TGTGCCAGCAGCCCCCACGGAGGGGGCAAACCCACCGGGGAGCTGTTTTTT.

The genes are TRBV9 and TRBJ2-3, with 7 nucleotides matching TRBD2. Trimming removed 0 bases from V and 12 bases from J; junction bases left unmatched: 10. This CDR3 region has 14 residues. Germline lookup yields CDR1 SGDLS and CDR2 YYNGEE. In DNA, the CDR3 is TGTGCCAGCAGCGTAGACCTCAGCGGGGACCCACAGTATTTT. Amino acids: CASSVDLSGDPQYF.

The chain combines TRBV14 with TRBJ1-1; D is unresolved. This CDR3 contains 11 residues. V lost 5 bases, J lost 8 bases, and 9 bases lay in between. The germline gives CDR1 SGHDN, CDR2 FVKESK. The CDR3, as DNA: TGTGCCAGCAGCGCCGGGAGGGAAGCTTTCTTT. Amino acid sequence: CASSAGREAFF.

The chain joins TRBV7-2 to TRBJ2-7; perhaps TRBD2 as D (5 bases). V was trimmed by 1 base and J by 1 base, leaving 11 bases between them. From germline, CDR1 is SGHTA and CDR2 FQGNSA. CDR3 length: 15 residues. CDR3 amino acids: CASSLGAGASYEQYF. As DNA, the CDR3 is TGTGCCAGCAGCTTAGGGGCGGGCGCTTCCTACGAGCAGTACTTC.

This sequence joins TRBV7-2 and TRBJ1-2; 9 positions match TRBD1. CDR3 length: 14 residues. Germline V gene sequence: CDR1 SGHTA, CDR2 FQGNSA. V lost 1 base and J lost 8; bases outside the gene matches: 5. The CDR3 nucleotides are TGTGCCAGCAGCTTAGTAGGACAGGGGTGGGGCTACACCTTC. Protein product: CASSLVGQGWGYTF.

This chain joins TRBV27 and TRBJ1-2; tentatively, D is TRBD1 (5 bases). V was cut by 4 bases and J by 0 bases, with 12 bases left in between. This CDR3 contains 15 residues. The germline V gene encodes CDR1 MNHEY and CDR2 SMNVEV (reference sequence). The chain's CDR3 is CASSSNRRANYGYTF. Here the CDR3 DNA reads TGTGCCAGCAGTTCAAACCGCAGGGCTAACTATGGCTACACCTTC.

This clone is a singleton in its sample. This chain joins TRBV15 and TRBJ1-6; D is unclear. Trimming left V 0 bases short and J 12 bases short, with 18 bases between. The CDR3 runs to 16 residues. Germline-derived CDR1 and CDR2 are LNHNV and YYDKDF (reference sequence). The CDR3 protein is CATSRDTGELRGPLHF. The CDR3 DNA is TGTGCCACCAGCAGAGATACCGGTGAGCTCCGGGGACCCCTCCACTTT.

The rearrangement links TRBV9 to TRBJ2-1; TRBD2 matches at 9 bases. Per the germline V gene, CDR1 is SGDLS and CDR2 is YYNGEE. Germline trimming cut 0 bases from V and 4 bases from J; bases unmatched to any gene: 5. The CDR3 extends over 16 amino acids. CDR3 amino acids: CASSVGASGVYNEQFF. CDR3 coding DNA: TGTGCCAGCAGCGTAGGGGCTAGCGGGGTTTACAATGAGCAGTTCTTC.

This clone was counted between two and nine times. This sequence joins TRBV7-6 and TRBJ1-2; the match to TRBD1 covers 9 bases. Unmatched junction bases numbered 6, after V lost 5 bases and J lost 8 bases. Germline CDR1 reads SGHVS; CDR2 reads FNYEAQ. CDR3 length: 13 residues. The CDR3 DNA is TGTGCCAGCAGCCCCGGACAGGGGTACGGCTACACCTTC. Its translation is CASSPGQGYGYTF.

This clone was seen a few times. The chain combines TRBV11-3 with TRBJ2-7, with TRBD1 matching 7 bases. The CDR3 has 14 amino acids. CDR1 and CDR2 from the germline V gene are SGHNT and YENEEA. Trimming cost V 4 bases and J 2 bases; bases outside gene matches: 5. The CDR3 DNA reads TGTGCCAGCAGCTCCCGGGACAGTCCCTACGAGCAGTACTTC. Translating it yields CASSSRDSPYEQYF.

The chain is built from TRBV30 and TRBJ2-7; possibly TRBD1 for D (6 bases). Trimming removed 0 bases at V and 4 bases at J, with 16 bases between. CDR3 length equals 15 residues. From germline, CDR1 is GTSNPN and CDR2 SVGIG (reference sequence). CDR3 bases: TGTGCCTGGAGTGTCGGGGTGGGGGCGAGGTACGAGCAGTACTTC. Residues: CAWSVGVGARYEQYF.

This chain uses TRBV2 with TRBJ2-4, with TRBD1 as a possible D gene (6 bases). Germline CDR1 SNHLY, CDR2 FYNNEI. The CDR3 spans 11 residues. With 8 bases removed from V and 8 bases from J, the gap between germline ends came to 10 bases. The CDR3 region has the DNA TGTGCCAGCGGGAACAGGGACATTCAGTACTTC. Its translation: CASGNRDIQYF.

V is TRBV19 and J is TRBJ2-5; D is possibly TRBD2 (5 bases). Trimming removed 3 bases at V and 5 bases at J, with 13 bases between. The CDR3 length is 14 residues. The V gene's germline CDR1 is LNHDA and CDR2 SQIVND (reference sequence). The chain's CDR3 is CASSIRLAGETQYF. CDR3 DNA: TGTGCCAGTAGTATTCGGCTAGCCGGCGAGACCCAGTACTTC.

This chain joins TRBV5-4 and TRBJ2-1; 11 bases fit TRBD2. From germline, CDR1 is SGHNT and CDR2 YYREEE (reference sequence). After removal of 4 bases from V and 6 bases from J, the junction contained 6 bases not matched to a gene. The CDR3 length is 15 residues. The CDR3 DNA reads as TGTGCCAGCAGCCTCACCCTAGCGGGAGGCAATGAGCAGTTCTTC. Its protein is CASSLTLAGGNEQFF.

The chain combines TRBV28 with TRBJ1-6; perhaps TRBD1 as D (6 bases). Germline V gene lookup returns CDR1 MDHEN and CDR2 SYDVKM. The CDR3 contains 16 residues. V was shortened by 5 bases and J by 2 bases, with 13 bases between the two germline ends. CDR3 region: CASSIQGSAYNSPLHF. The CDR3 nucleotides read TGTGCCAGCAGTATACAGGGTAGCGCCTATAATTCACCCCTCCACTTT.

This clone was picked up a small number of times. This rearrangement joins TRBV5-4 to TRBJ1-5; 8 nucleotides line up with TRBD1. The length of the CDR3 is 14 residues. Germline V lookup: CDR1 SGHNT, CDR2 YYREEE (reference sequence). With 4 bases clipped from V and 6 bases from J, the junction kept 6 bases outside the gene matches. Here the CDR3 reads CASSTNRGFQPQHF. The CDR3 DNA reads TGTGCCAGCAGCACGAACAGGGGGTTTCAGCCCCAGCATTTT.

The chain is built from TRBV7-9 and TRBJ1-2; 9 bases match TRBD1. V shed 5 bases and J 13 bases; nucleotides not matched to a gene: 8. The CDR3 runs to 12 residues. Germline lookup yields CDR1 SEHNR and CDR2 FQNEAQ (reference sequence). CDR3 region: CASSPGTGPITF. The CDR3 coding sequence is TGTGCCAGCAGCCCCGGGACAGGGCCGATCACCTTC.

This sequence joins TRBV7-8 and TRBJ1-1; 7 bases are shared with TRBD1. With 2 bases clipped from V and 0 bases from J, the junction kept 6 bases outside the gene matches. CDR3 length: 16 amino acids. Looked up from germline, CDR1 is SGHVS and CDR2 is FQNEAQ. The DNA of the CDR3 is TGTGCCAGCAGCTTAAACACGGGACAGCTGAACACTGAAGCTTTCTTT. It codes for CASSLNTGQLNTEAFF. Together with reference TRBV7-8 and TRBJ1-1, the CDR3 gives the full variable domain: GAGVSQSPRYKVAKRGQDVALRCDPISGHVSLFWYQQALGQGPEFLTYFQNEAQLDKSGLPSDRFFAERPEGSVSTLKIQRTQQEDSAVYLCASSLNTGQLNTEAFFGQGTRLTVV.

The V and J genes are TRBV6-2 or TRBV6-3 and TRBJ1-5, with 7 bases aligning to TRBD1. Germline V gene sequence: CDR1 MNHEY, CDR2 SVGEGT. J gave up 4 bases and V 6 bases, and 9 bases lay outside the gene matches. The CDR3 covers 15 residues. The CDR3 is CASSRGQLNNQPQHF. DNA for the CDR3: TGTGCCAGCAGCCGGGGACAGCTGAATAATCAGCCCCAGCATTTT.

In its sample, this clone was seen once. V gene TRBV19 combines with J gene TRBJ2-5; 10 positions match TRBD1. Germline-derived CDR1 and CDR2 are LNHDA and SQIVND (reference sequence). The CDR3 consists of 15 residues. V trimming: 4 bases; J trimming: 8 bases; junction bases outside the gene matches: 10. The CDR3 nucleotides read TGTGCCAGTAGTAGGGACAGGGGCCCGCATAACACCCAGTACTTC. It translates to CASSRDRGPHNTQYF.

The chain combines TRBV23-1 with TRBJ1-5; D gene ambiguous. TRBV23-1 is an ORF for which the function is uncertain. V was shortened by 5 bases and J by 2 bases, with 19 bases between the two germline ends. The CDR3 has 17 residues. CDR3 DNA sequence: TGCGCCAGCAGTTTCTTAAGAGGGCTGTGGGGCAATCAGCCCCAGCATTTT. Translated: CASSFLRGLWGNQPQHF.

The chain recombines TRBV20-1 with TRBJ2-1, with D unclear. Deletions cut 3 bases from V and 4 bases from J, with 7 bases between. CDR3 length equals 12 residues. Germline CDR1 and CDR2: DFQATT and SNEGSKA (reference sequence). CDR3 sequence: CSASGAYNEQFF. CDR3 DNA: TGCAGTGCTAGTGGAGCTTACAATGAGCAGTTCTTC.

This clone has only one observation. V is TRBV6-6 and J is TRBJ1-5, with D perhaps TRBD1 (6 bases). The V end lost 3 bases, the J end lost 1 base, and 13 bases lay between the germline ends. This CDR3 is 16 amino acids long. Per germline, CDR1 MNHNY and CDR2 SVGAGI (reference sequence). In DNA, the CDR3 is TGTGCCAGCAGTTATGGGCAGGGGCTAAGCAATCAGCCCCAGCATTTT. Amino acid sequence: CASSYGQGLSNQPQHF.

The chain carries TRBV7-3 and TRBJ1-2; D gene unclear. This CDR3 is built from 13 residues. V lost 2 bases and J 4 bases, leaving 8 bases between the germline ends. The germline gives CDR1 SGHTA, CDR2 FQGTGA. The CDR3 sequence: CASSLSPSYGYTF. The CDR3 DNA is TGTGCCAGCAGCTTATCCCCCAGCTATGGCTACACCTTC.